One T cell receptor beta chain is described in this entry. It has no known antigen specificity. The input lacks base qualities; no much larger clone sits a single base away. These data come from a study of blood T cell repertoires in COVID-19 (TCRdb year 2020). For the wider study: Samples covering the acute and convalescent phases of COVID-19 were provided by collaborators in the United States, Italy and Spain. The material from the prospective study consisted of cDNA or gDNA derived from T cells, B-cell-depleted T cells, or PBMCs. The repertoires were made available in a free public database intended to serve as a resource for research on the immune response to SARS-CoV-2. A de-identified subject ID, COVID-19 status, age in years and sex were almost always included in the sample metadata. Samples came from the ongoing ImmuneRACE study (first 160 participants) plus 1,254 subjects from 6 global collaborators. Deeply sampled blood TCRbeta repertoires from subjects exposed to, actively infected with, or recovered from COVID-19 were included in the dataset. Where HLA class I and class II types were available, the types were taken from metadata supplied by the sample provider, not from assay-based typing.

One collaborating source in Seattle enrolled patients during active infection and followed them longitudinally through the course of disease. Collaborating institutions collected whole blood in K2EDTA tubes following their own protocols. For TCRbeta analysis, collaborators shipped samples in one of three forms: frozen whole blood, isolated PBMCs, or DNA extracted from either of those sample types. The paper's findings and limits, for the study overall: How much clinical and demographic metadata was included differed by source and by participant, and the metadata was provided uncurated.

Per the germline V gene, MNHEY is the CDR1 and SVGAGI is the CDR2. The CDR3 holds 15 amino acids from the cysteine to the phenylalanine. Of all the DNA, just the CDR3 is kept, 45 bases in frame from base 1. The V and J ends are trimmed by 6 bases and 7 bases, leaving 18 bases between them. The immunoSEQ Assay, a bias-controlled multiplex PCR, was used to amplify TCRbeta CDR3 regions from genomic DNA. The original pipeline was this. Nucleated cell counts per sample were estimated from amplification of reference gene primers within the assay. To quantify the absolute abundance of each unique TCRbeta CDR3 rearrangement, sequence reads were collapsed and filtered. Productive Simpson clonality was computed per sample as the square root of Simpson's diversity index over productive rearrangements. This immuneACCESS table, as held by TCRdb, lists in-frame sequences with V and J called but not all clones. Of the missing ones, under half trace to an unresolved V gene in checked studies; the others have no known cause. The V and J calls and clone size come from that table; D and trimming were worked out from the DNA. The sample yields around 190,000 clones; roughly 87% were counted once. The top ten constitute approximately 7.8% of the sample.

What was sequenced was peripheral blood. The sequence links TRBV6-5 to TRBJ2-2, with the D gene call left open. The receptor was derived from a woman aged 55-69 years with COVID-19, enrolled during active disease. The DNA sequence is TGTGCCAGCAGCTACCTTGGGCAGCAGGTCGGGGAGCTGTTTTTT. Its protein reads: CASSYLGQQVGELFF.